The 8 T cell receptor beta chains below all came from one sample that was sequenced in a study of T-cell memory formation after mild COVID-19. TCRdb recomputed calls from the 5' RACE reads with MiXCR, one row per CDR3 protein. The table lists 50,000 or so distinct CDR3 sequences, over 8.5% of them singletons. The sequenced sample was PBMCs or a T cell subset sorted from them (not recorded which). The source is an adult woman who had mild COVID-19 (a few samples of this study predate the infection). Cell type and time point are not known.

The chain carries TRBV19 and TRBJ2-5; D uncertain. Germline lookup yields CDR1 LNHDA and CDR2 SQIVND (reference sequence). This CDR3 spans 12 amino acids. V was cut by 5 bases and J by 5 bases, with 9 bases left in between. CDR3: CASSEPKETQYF. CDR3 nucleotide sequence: TGTGCCAGTAGTGAACCTAAGGAGACCCAGTACTTC.

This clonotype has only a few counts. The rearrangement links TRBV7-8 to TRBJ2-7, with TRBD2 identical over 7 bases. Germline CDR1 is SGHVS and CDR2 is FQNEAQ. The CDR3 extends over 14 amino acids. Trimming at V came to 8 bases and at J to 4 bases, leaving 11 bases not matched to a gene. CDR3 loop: CASRLGGSWYEQYF. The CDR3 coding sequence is TGTGCCAGCCGCCTGGGGGGGAGCTGGTACGAGCAGTACTTC.

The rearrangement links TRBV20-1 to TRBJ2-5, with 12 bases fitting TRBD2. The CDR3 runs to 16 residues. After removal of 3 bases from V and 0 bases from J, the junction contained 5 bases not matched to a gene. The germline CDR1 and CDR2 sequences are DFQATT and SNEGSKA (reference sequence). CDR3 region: CSASSLAGGYQETQYF. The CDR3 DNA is TGCAGTGCTAGTTCCCTAGCGGGGGGGTACCAAGAGACCCAGTACTTC.

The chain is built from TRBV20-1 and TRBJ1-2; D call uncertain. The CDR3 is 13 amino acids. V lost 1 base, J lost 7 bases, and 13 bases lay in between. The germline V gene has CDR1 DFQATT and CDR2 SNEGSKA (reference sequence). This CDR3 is CSARGLSNGGYTF. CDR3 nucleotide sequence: TGCAGTGCTAGAGGTTTGTCTAACGGTGGCTACACCTTC.

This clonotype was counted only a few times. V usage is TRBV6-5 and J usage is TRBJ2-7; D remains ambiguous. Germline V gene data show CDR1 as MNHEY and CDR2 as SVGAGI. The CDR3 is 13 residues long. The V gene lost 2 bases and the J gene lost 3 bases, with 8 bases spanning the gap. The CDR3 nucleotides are TGTGCCAGCAGTTACCGCCTTTACTACGAGCAGTACTTC. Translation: CASSYRLYYEQYF.

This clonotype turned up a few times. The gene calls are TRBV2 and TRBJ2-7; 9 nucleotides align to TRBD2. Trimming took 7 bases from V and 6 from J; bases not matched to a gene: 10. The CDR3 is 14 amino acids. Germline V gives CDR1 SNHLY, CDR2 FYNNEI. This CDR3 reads CASKVSGSVREQYF. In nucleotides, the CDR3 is TGTGCCAGCAAGGTTAGCGGGAGCGTCCGCGAGCAGTACTTC.

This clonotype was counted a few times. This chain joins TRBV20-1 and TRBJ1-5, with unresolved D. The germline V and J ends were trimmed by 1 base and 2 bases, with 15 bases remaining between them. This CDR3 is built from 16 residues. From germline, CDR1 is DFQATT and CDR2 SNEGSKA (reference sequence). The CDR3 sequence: CSARAAGSRGNQPQHF. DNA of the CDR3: TGCAGTGCTAGAGCAGCGGGCAGTAGAGGCAATCAGCCCCAGCATTTT.

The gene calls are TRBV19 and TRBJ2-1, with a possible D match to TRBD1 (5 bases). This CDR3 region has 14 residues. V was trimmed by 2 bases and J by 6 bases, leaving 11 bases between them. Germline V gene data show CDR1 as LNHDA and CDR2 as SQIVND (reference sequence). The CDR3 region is CASSINRRSNEQFF. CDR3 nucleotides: TGTGCCAGTAGTATAAACAGGCGCAGCAATGAGCAGTTCTTC. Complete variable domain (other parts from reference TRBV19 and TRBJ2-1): DGGITQSPKYLFRKEGQNVTLSCEQNLNHDAMYWYRQDPGQGLRLIYYSQIVNDFQKGDIAEGYSVSREKKESFPLTVTSAQKNPTAFYLCASSINRRSNEQFFGPGTRLTVL.